The next 4 T cell receptor beta chains were all read from a single sample in a study of cytomegalovirus exposure and HLA in healthy donors. The PCR contained 60 Vbeta and 13 Jbeta primers. Profiled with immunoSEQ multiplex PCR; TCRdb holds only in-frame clones, not every one. In the table there are 120,000 or so clones, about 80% of which are singletons. Sequencing input: PBMCs. These receptors all come from a woman aged 45-65 years in good health and CMV-seropositive.

The V and J genes are TRBV30 and TRBJ2-3; 9 positions agree with TRBD1. CDR3 length equals 14 residues. V trimming: 5 bases; J trimming: 0 bases; junction bases outside the gene matches: 3. Germline CDR1 is GTSNPN and CDR2 is SVGIG (reference sequence). CDR3 DNA: TGTGCCTGGTACAGGGGGCCGAGCACAGATACGCAGTATTTT. It codes for CAWYRGPSTDTQYF.

The rearrangement joins TRBV19 to TRBJ1-5; D possibly corresponds to TRBD1 (5 bases). Between the trimmed V and J ends, which lost 2 bases and 2 bases, there was a span of 13 bases. Germline V CDR1 and CDR2: LNHDA, SQIVND (reference sequence). This CDR3 has 16 residues. CDR3 residues: CASSILGREGNQPQHF. The CDR3 nucleotides are TGTGCCAGTAGTATATTGGGCAGGGAAGGCAATCAGCCCCAGCATTTT.

The rearrangement uses TRBV7-3 and TRBJ1-2, with D perhaps matching TRBD1 (6 bases). CDR1 SGHTA and CDR2 FQGTGA come from the germline V gene. V shed 5 bases and J shed 3 bases, with 10 bases lying between them. The CDR3 loop spans 13 amino acids. CDR3 in amino acids: CASSPTGHYGYTF. CDR3 DNA: TGTGCCAGCAGCCCAACAGGGCACTATGGCTACACCTTC.

The CDR3 DNA reads TGCGCCAGCAGCCGGACTAATAAAGAGGGCCTCGAGCAGTACTTC. Translating gives CASSRTNKEGLEQYF. V usage is TRBV4-1 and J usage is TRBJ2-7, with a tentative D call TRBD2 (6 bases). Germline CDR1 MGHRA, CDR2 YSYEKL. Trimming left V 4 bases short and J 6 bases short, with 19 bases between. This CDR3 has 15 residues.